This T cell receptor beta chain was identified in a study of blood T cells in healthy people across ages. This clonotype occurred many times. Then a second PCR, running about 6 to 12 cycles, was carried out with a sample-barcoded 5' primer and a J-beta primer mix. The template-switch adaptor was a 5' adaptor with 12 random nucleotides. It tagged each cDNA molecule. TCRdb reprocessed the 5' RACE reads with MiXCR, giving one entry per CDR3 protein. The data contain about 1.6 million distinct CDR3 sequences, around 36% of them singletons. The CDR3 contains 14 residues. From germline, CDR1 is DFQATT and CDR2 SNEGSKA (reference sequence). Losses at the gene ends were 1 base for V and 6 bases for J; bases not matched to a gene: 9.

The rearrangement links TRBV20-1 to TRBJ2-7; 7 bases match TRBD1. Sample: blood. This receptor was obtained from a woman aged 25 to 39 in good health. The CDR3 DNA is TGCAGTGCTAGAGCTAGGGGCGACAGGGTCGAGCAGTACTTC. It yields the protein CSARARGDRVEQYF.